The next 2 T cell receptor beta chains were all read from a single sample in a study of blood T cells in healthy people across ages (dated by TCRdb to between 2015 and 2016). Library method: 5' RACE. Sequencing was performed on an Illumina HiSeq 2500. The second PCR ran for about 6 to 12 cycles and used a J-beta primer mix along with a sample-barcoded 5' primer. Using fastp trimming at Q25 and MiXCR clonotype assembly, TCRdb reanalyzed the public sequencing data and kept in-frame beta chains. CDR3 protein duplicates are merged, each entry listing the most common genes and DNA. Within this sample are around 870,000 distinct CDR3 sequences, with more than 25% of them counted one time only. Clones ranked in the top ten supply about 18% of the sample. The material sequenced was blood. Receptors originate from a woman older than 75 in good health.

CDR3 sequence: CSATPRLAGAFNEQFF. In nucleotides, the CDR3 is TGCAGTGCTACCCCCAGACTAGCGGGGGCCTTCAATGAGCAGTTCTTC. The gene calls are TRBV20-1 and TRBJ2-1, with 12 positions matching TRBD2. This CDR3 spans 16 amino acids. Germline CDR1 DFQATT, CDR2 SNEGSKA (reference sequence). J gave up 6 bases and V 4 bases, and 10 bases lay outside the gene matches.

Comments on this clonotype: A much larger clone sits a single nucleotide away, making a read error possible. This chain uses TRBV30 with TRBJ1-2, with D maybe TRBD1 (5 bases). This CDR3 comprises 13 residues. The ends were cut back, 4 bases at V and 4 bases at J, with 13 bases in the middle. CDR1 GTSNPN and CDR2 SVGIG come from the germline V gene (reference sequence). CDR3 DNA: TGTGCCTGGACCGACAGATTGAGCTATGGCTACACCTTC. Encoded protein: CAWTDRLSYGYTF.